Listed below are T cell receptor beta chains from one sample, sequenced in a study of shared clonotypes between healthy human individuals. Generated by immunoSEQ multiplex PCR, the TCRdb table keeps only in-frame clones and is missing some. The repertoire holds 600,000 to 700,000 clones, with around four fifths as singletons. Material for sequencing was memory CD4+ T cells sorted from blood. These receptors all come from a woman in her twenties or thirties in good health. Each CDR3 is given with its conserved first and last residue. The D gene is left open where the match is weak. Expanded clones get a size class; other rows say once, few or many, or leave the size out.

>NA|TRBD2|TRBV5-1|TRBJ2-2
TGCGCCAGCAGTCCGACTAGCGGTGGCACCGGGGAGCTGTTTTTT
CASSPTSGGTGELFF
>NA|TRBD1|TRBV19|TRBJ1-1
TGTGCCAGTAGTACCACAGGGGGCGGAGCGGCTTTCTTT
CASSTTGGGAAFF
>once|TRBD1|TRBV6-1|TRBJ1-5
TGTGCCAGCAGTTCACAGGGGTTGGGGCCCCAGCATTTT
CASSSQGLGPQHF
>NA|NA|TRBV5-1|TRBJ2-7
TGCGCCAGCAGCTGGAGTGGGGCAATTGAGCAGTACTTC
CASSWSGAIEQYF
>NA|NA|TRBV7-9|TRBJ1-1
TGTGCCAGCAGCTTATCGGGTTTCGGTGAAGCTTTCTTT
CASSLSGFGEAFF
>few|NA|TRBV10-1|TRBJ1-2
TGCACCTATGGGGGAGGACCCCCCTATGGCTACACCTTC
CTYGGGPPYGYTF
>few|NA|TRBV6-4|TRBJ1-5
TGTGCCAGTCTGGGAGGGGACGTCAGCAATCAGCCCCAGCATTTT
CASLGGDVSNQPQHF
>few|TRBD1|TRBV5-1|TRBJ1-1
TGCGCCAGCAGCTCGACAGGGGAGTTTGAAGCTTTCTTT
CASSSTGEFEAFF
>NA|NA|TRBV5-1|TRBJ1-1
TGTGCCAGCAGCTTGGTCGGTATGAACACTGAAGCTTTCTTT
CASSLVGMNTEAFF
>NA|TRBD2|TRBV5-1|TRBJ2-1
TGCGCCAGCAGCTTGGGGCTTAGCGGGAGTGTTACCGAGCAGTTCTTC
CASSLGLSGSVTEQFF
>NA|NA|TRBV11-3|TRBJ2-2
TGTGCCAGCAGCCCCGACACGTTCACCGGGGAGCTGTTTTTT
CASSPDTFTGELFF
>NA|TRBD1|TRBV5-6|TRBJ2-3
TGTGCCAGCACCAGGGGGCGAACAGATACGCAGTATTTT
CASTRGRTDTQYF
>once|NA|TRBV5-6|TRBJ1-1
TGTGCCAGCAGCTTGGACACAAACACTGAAGCTTTCTTT
CASSLDTNTEAFF
>NA|NA|TRBV6-5|TRBJ1-5
TGTGCCAGCAGCCGCCAGGATCAGCCCCAGCATTTT
CASSRQDQPQHF
>NA|TRBD1|TRBV7-3|TRBJ1-5
TGTGCCAGCAACCCACAAACAGGGGGCCAGCCCCAGCATTTT
CASNPQTGGQPQHF
>NA|TRBD1|TRBV2|TRBJ2-7
TGTGCCAGCAGCAGTGAGGGACAGGGACTTTACGAGCAGTACTTC
CASSSEGQGLYEQYF
>NA|NA|TRBV6-5|TRBJ2-3
TGTGCCAGCAGTCTTTGGGGGCGGAAGGAAGATACGCAGTATTTT
CASSLWGRKEDTQYF
>NA|NA|TRBV11-2|TRBJ1-2
TGTGCCAGCAGATCCGCGATACAGATCTATGGCTACACCTTC
CASRSAIQIYGYTF
>NA|NA|TRBV7-6|TRBJ2-5
TGTGCCAGCAGCTTACACGTATCCGCAGGGCAAGAGACCCAGTACTTC
CASSLHVSAGQETQYF
>NA|TRBD2|TRBV29-1|TRBJ2-1
TGCAGCGCCGCGCGGGAGATTATGAATGAGCAGTTCTTC
CSAAREIMNEQFF
>few|TRBD2|TRBV5-1|TRBJ2-7
TGCGCCAGCAGGCGGGAGGGCTCCTACGAGCAGTACTTC
CASRREGSYEQYF
>NA|NA|TRBV30|TRBJ1-1
TGTGCCTGGAGTGACGAACAGGGTAGGATTGAAGCTTTCTTT
CAWSDEQGRIEAFF
>once|TRBD1|TRBV28|TRBJ1-5
TGTGCCAGCAGCACCGGACAGGGAGGCAATCAGCCCCAGCATTTT
CASSTGQGGNQPQHF
>NA|TRBD2|TRBV19|TRBJ2-3
TGTGCCAGTAGTATTCAGCGGGGACGCACAGATACGCAGTATTTT
CASSIQRGRTDTQYF
>NA|NA|TRBV11-2|TRBJ1-2
TGTGCCAGCAGCCGGAGTGGGGACGTTACTAACTATGGCTACACCTTC
CASSRSGDVTNYGYTF
>many|NA|TRBV30|TRBJ1-2
TGTGCCTGGAGTGCGGTCAGTTTTTATGGCTACACCTTC
CAWSAVSFYGYTF
>few|NA|TRBV19|TRBJ2-2
TGTGCCAGTAGTACCGCCCTTGGGTCCGGGGAGCTGTTTTTT
CASSTALGSGELFF
>NA|NA|TRBV6-6|TRBJ1-5
TGTGCCAGCAGTTACGAACAGGGCGGTCAGCCCCAGCATTTT
CASSYEQGGQPQHF
>few|TRBD2|TRBV4-1|TRBJ2-5
TGCGCCAGCAGCCAAGTGGGGACTAGCGGTCAAGAGACCCAGTACTTC
CASSQVGTSGQETQYF